One sample yielded the 25 T cell receptor beta chains listed below, sequenced in a study of identical twins. TCRdb reanalysed the 5' RACE reads using MiXCR and keeps one entry per CDR3 protein. The sample consists of about 250,000 distinct CDR3 sequences, approximately 8% of them appearing once. The data also belong to a second study, concerning yellow fever vaccine responses in identical twins.

Sequenced input: CD8+ T cells sorted from blood. The origin of the receptors is a woman between 18 and 29 years old in good health.

This chain connects TRBV9 to TRBJ2-2; D remains ambiguous. CDR1 SGDLS and CDR2 YYNGEE come from the germline V gene. V gave up 0 bases and J gave up 8 bases, with 5 bases separating them. This CDR3 is built from 12 residues. DNA for the CDR3: TGTGCCAGCAGCGTAGATGGTGGGGAGCTGTTTTTT. Protein product: CASSVDGGELFF.

The chain combines TRBV20-1 with TRBJ2-1; D is possibly TRBD2 (6 bases). The V gene's germline CDR1 is DFQATT and CDR2 SNEGSKA (reference sequence). V lost 3 bases, J lost 0 bases, and 12 bases lay in between. The CDR3 totals 15 residues. CDR3 DNA: TGCAGTGCTAGGGGTAGCGGCAGCTCCTACAATGAGCAGTTCTTC. It specifies CSARGSGSSYNEQFF.

This clonotype was found many times. The chain uses TRBV27 and TRBJ1-2; no clear D. V was clipped by 3 bases and J by 3 bases, with 8 bases between them. The CDR3 has 13 amino acids. CDR1 and CDR2 (germline): MNHEY, SMNVEV (reference sequence). The CDR3 DNA sequence: TGTGCCAGCAGTTTCCGCGTAGACTATGGCTACACCTTC. Translating it yields CASSFRVDYGYTF.

The chain recombines TRBV18 with TRBJ2-3; either TRBD1 or TRBD2 may fit D (5 bases each). The germline V gene encodes CDR1 KGHSH and CDR2 LQKENI. V lost 1 base and J lost 4, with 15 bases in between. This CDR3 is 16 amino acids long. This CDR3 is CASSPRRDRASDTQYF. The CDR3 DNA reads TGTGCCAGCTCACCACGACGGGACCGAGCCTCAGATACGCAGTATTTT.

The sample holds many counts of this clonotype. The chain is built from TRBV28 and TRBJ2-1; 10 nucleotides align to TRBD1. The CDR3 totals 17 residues. The germline gives CDR1 MDHEN, CDR2 SYDVKM. J gave up 4 bases and V 1 base, and 7 bases lay outside the gene matches. CDR3 sequence reads: CASSLLRQGAAYNEQFF. The DNA for the CDR3 is TGTGCCAGCAGTTTATTGAGACAGGGGGCAGCATACAATGAGCAGTTCTTC.

The chain recombines TRBV2 with TRBJ2-1, with 9 bases lining up with TRBD2. CDR3 size: 16 residues. Germline V gives CDR1 SNHLY, CDR2 FYNNEI. The V segment lost 3 bases and the J segment 8 bases; nucleotides outside the gene matches: 11. The CDR3 spells CASSEWASGNTYEQFF. The CDR3 DNA reads as TGTGCCAGCAGTGAGTGGGCTAGCGGGAATACTTATGAGCAGTTCTTC.

The rearrangement links TRBV28 to TRBJ2-7; no firm D call. This CDR3 has 13 amino acids. V was cut by 3 bases and J by 3 bases, with 9 bases left in between. The germline gives CDR1 MDHEN, CDR2 SYDVKM. CDR3 protein: CASSFRGFYEQYV. Here the CDR3 DNA reads TGTGCCAGCAGTTTCAGAGGTTTCTACGAGCAGTACGTC.

The chain links TRBV13 to TRBJ2-1, with D possibly matching TRBD2 (5 bases). The length of the CDR3 is 15 residues. Trimming pared 7 bases from V and 2 bases from J, leaving 15 bases between. CDR1 and CDR2 from the germline V gene are PRHDT and FYEKMQ (reference sequence). The CDR3 DNA is TGTGCCAGCACCGACCTGACTAAAGCCTACAATGAGCAGTTCTTC. Translation gives CASTDLTKAYNEQFF.

There are many counts of this clonotype. This chain connects TRBV6-6 to TRBJ1-1; the D gene is possibly TRBD1 (6 bases). Trimming took 6 bases from V and 4 from J, leaving 18 bases between them. This CDR3 region has 15 residues. CDR1 MNHNY and CDR2 SVGAGI come from the germline V gene (reference sequence). CDR3 nucleotides: TGTGCCAGCAGCCAAAGGACAGAGTACGGCACTGAAGCTTTCTTT. Amino acids: CASSQRTEYGTEAFF.

This chain links TRBV20-1 with TRBJ2-7; 7 bases are shared with TRBD1. The CDR3 runs 14 residues. After removal of 2 bases from V and 6 bases from J, the junction contained 10 bases not matched to a gene. Germline V CDR1 and CDR2: DFQATT, SNEGSKA (reference sequence). The CDR3 coding sequence is TGCAGTGCTAGACCCGGGACAGACCCCCCCGAGCAGTACTTC. Protein: CSARPGTDPPEQYF.

This clonotype was counted only a few times. V usage is TRBV3-1 and J usage is TRBJ2-7; D is possibly TRBD1 or TRBD2 (5 bases each). CDR3 size: 15 residues. The germline gives CDR1 LGHDT, CDR2 YNNKEL (reference sequence). Trimming left V 4 bases short and J 4 bases short, with 17 bases between. The CDR3 DNA sequence: TGTGCCAGCAGCCCGAAGATCGGGGCCACGTACGAGCAGTACTTC. Protein product: CASSPKIGATYEQYF.

This chain uses TRBV3-1 with TRBJ2-5, with 11 nucleotides matching TRBD2. The germline V gene encodes CDR1 LGHDT and CDR2 YNNKEL (reference sequence). J lost 5 bases, V lost 2 bases, and 16 bases had no gene match. There are 19 residues in the CDR3. The CDR3 bases are TGTGCCAGCAGCCAACCCATGGTTAGCGGGGGGGGCCATCGGGAGACCCAGTACTTC. This translates into CASSQPMVSGGGHRETQYF.

This clonotype showed up just a few times. The chain combines TRBV2 with TRBJ2-2, with D maybe TRBD2 (5 bases). CDR3 length equals 15 residues. Germline CDR1 reads SNHLY; CDR2 reads FYNNEI. Trimming took off 4 bases at V and 2 bases at J, with 11 bases between the two ends. In nucleotides, the CDR3 is TGTGCCAGCAGTGGCGGGCCGTCTAACACCGGGGAGCTGTTTTTT. Its protein product is CASSGGPSNTGELFF.

This clonotype was detected many times. J is TRBJ2-3 and V is TRBV5-1, with a possible D match to TRBD2 (7 bases). The CDR3 is made up of 15 amino acids. From germline, CDR1 is SGHRS and CDR2 YFSETQ. Trimming removed 6 bases at V and 0 bases at J, with 14 bases between. The CDR3 region is CASTSGEGSTDTQYF. The CDR3 nucleotides read TGCGCCAGCACATCAGGGGAGGGTAGCACAGATACGCAGTATTTT.

The rearrangement links TRBV29-1 to TRBJ2-1, with TRBD2 identical over 7 bases. CDR3 length equals 14 residues. The trim removed 6 bases at V and 6 bases at J, leaving 11 bases unmatched. Looked up from germline, CDR1 is SQVTM and CDR2 is ANQGSEA. CDR3 sequence: CSVDPIGGGNEQFF. The CDR3 DNA reads TGCAGCGTCGACCCGATAGGCGGGGGCAATGAGCAGTTCTTC.

This clonotype has a count of ten or more. The V call is TRBV4-1, the J call TRBJ2-7, with TRBD1 identical over 8 bases. V shed 0 bases, J shed 4 bases, and the junction held 5 bases outside the gene matches. CDR1 and CDR2 from the germline V gene are MGHRA and YSYEKL. CDR3 length equals 15 residues. CDR3 protein: CASSQDVRQGYEQYV. The CDR3, as DNA: TGCGCCAGCAGCCAAGATGTTCGACAGGGGTACGAGCAGTACGTC.

There are a few counts of this clonotype. The CDR3 nucleotides are TGTGCCAGCACCTTCGGGGGCGGCAGGGACTACAATGAGCAGTTCTTC. Protein: CASTFGGGRDYNEQFF. The chain uses TRBV11-2 and TRBJ2-1; D tentatively fits TRBD1 or TRBD2 (6 bases each). This CDR3 contains 16 residues. Trimming took 7 bases from V and 3 from J, leaving 19 bases between them. Germline V gives CDR1 SGHAT, CDR2 FQNNGV. The whole variable domain, remainder taken from reference TRBV11-2 and TRBJ2-1, is EAGVAQSPRYKIIEKRQSVAFWCNPISGHATLYWYQQILGQGPKLLIQFQNNGVVDDSQLPKDRFSAERLKGVDSTLKIQPAKLEDSAVYLCASTFGGGRDYNEQFFGPGTRLTVL.

This clonotype has a count of ten or more. The chain carries TRBV20-1 and TRBJ2-7; the D is unclear. The CDR3 totals 12 residues. V was trimmed by 0 bases and J by 6 bases, leaving 9 bases between them. Germline V gives CDR1 DFQATT, CDR2 SNEGSKA (reference sequence). This chain's CDR3 is CSARESESEQYF. The DNA of the CDR3 is TGCAGTGCTAGAGAGTCGGAGAGCGAGCAGTACTTC.

The CDR3 reads CASRRTGGVLLTDNEQFF. In DNA, the CDR3 is TGTGCCAGCAGGAGGACAGGGGGCGTGTTGCTTACCGACAATGAGCAGTTCTTC. This chain connects TRBV27 to TRBJ2-1, with 11 bases fitting TRBD1. V dropped 6 bases and J dropped 5; count of bases not matched to a gene: 15. The CDR3 has 18 amino acids. Per the germline V gene, CDR1 is MNHEY and CDR2 is SMNVEV (reference sequence).

This clonotype occurred many times. The chain couples TRBV7-9 to TRBJ1-6, with D perhaps matching TRBD1 (5 bases). CDR1 is SEHNR, CDR2 FQNEAQ, per germline (reference sequence). The V gene lost 4 bases and the J gene lost 5 bases, with 15 bases spanning the gap. The CDR3 is 16 amino acids. The CDR3 sequence is CASSSGLGAHNSPLHF. CDR3 nucleotides: TGTGCCAGCAGCTCAGGATTAGGGGCACATAATTCACCCCTCCACTTT.

This clonotype was recorded a few times. The rearrangement links TRBV11-2 to TRBJ2-6; no definite D call. Germline V gives CDR1 SGHAT, CDR2 FQNNGV. Deletions cut 5 bases from V and 10 bases from J, with 12 bases between. The CDR3 sequence is 13 residues long. DNA for the CDR3: TGTGCCAGCAGCCCTAAACCGACTAACGTCCTGACTTTC. Its translation: CASSPKPTNVLTF.

This clonotype was seen many times. The V gene is TRBV28, the J gene TRBJ2-5; 9 nucleotides agree with TRBD2. The CDR3 is made up of 13 amino acids. The V segment lost 8 bases and the J segment 2 bases; nucleotides outside the gene matches: 3. The germline CDR1 and CDR2 sequences are MDHEN and SYDVKM. CDR3 region: CASRLAVQETQYF. In DNA form, the CDR3 reads TGTGCCAGCCGACTAGCGGTACAAGAGACCCAGTACTTC.

This clonotype was counted ten times or more. V and J are TRBV12-3 or TRBV12-4 and TRBJ2-4; a possible D gene is TRBD1 (5 bases). This CDR3 has 15 amino acids. Trimming took off 5 bases at V and 2 bases at J, with 13 bases between the two ends. The CDR3 DNA reads TGTGCCAGCAGTCCCCTCTGGGGCTCCAAAAACATTCAGTACTTC. Protein product: CASSPLWGSKNIQYF.

This clonotype was detected only a few times. This chain uses TRBV12-3 or TRBV12-4 with TRBJ2-7, with a weak D call TRBD2 (6 bases). V lost 5 bases and J 6 bases, leaving 20 bases between the germline ends. The CDR3 is made up of 15 amino acids. CDR3 residues: CASSPRVGGRGEQYF. DNA of the CDR3: TGTGCCAGCAGTCCCAGGGTCGGGGGACGGGGCGAGCAGTACTTC.

The chain joins TRBV29-1 to TRBJ2-7, with unresolved D. The V and J ends lost 6 bases and 0 bases respectively, with 18 bases between them. Per germline, CDR1 SQVTM and CDR2 ANQGSEA. The CDR3 loop spans 15 amino acids. The CDR3 sequence: CSVYDSDLSSYEQYF. The CDR3 DNA is TGCAGCGTCTACGACTCCGATCTCAGCTCCTACGAGCAGTACTTC.